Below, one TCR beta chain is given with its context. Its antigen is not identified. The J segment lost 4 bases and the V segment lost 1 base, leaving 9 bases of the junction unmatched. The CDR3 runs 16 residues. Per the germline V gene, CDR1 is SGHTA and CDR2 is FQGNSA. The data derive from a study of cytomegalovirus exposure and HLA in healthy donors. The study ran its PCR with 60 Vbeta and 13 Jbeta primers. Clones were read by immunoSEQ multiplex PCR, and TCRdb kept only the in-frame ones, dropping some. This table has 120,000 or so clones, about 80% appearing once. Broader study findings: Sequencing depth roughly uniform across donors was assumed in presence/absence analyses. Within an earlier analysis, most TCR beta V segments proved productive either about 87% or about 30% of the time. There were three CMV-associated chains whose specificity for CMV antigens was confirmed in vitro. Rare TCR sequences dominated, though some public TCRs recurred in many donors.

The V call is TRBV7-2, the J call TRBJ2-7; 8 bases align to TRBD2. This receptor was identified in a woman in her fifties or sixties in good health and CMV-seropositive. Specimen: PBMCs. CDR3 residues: CASSLGRTGGKYEQYF. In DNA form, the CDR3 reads TGTGCCAGCAGCTTAGGACGTACGGGGGGGAAATACGAGCAGTACTTC.